These 18 T cell receptor beta chains originate from one sample sequenced in a study of regulatory T cells in long-lasting Graves disease. Building of the TCR beta libraries involved iRepertoire HTBI primers and Arm-PCR of CDR3 regions. TCRdb redid the calling of the multiplex PCR reads with MiXCR, one entry per CDR3 protein. The sample lists 300,000 to 400,000 distinct CDR3 sequences, roughly a sixth occurring once. Sample time point: newly diagnosed GD, antithyroid drugs for less than 3 months. After RNA was extracted from PBMCs, the TCR library was made from it. This same sample was also part of a study on T cells in Graves' hyperthyroidism and ophthalmopathy.

Sequencing used peripheral blood mononuclear cells (PBMCs), obtained at new diagnosis, from a patient treated with antithyroid drugs. Receptors were obtained from a man between 35 and 55 years old with Graves disease.

This clonotype showed up many times. The chain employs TRBV7-2 and TRBJ1-5; D is possibly TRBD1 (5 bases). Germline V gene data show CDR1 as SGHTA and CDR2 as FQGNSA. V lost 5 bases and J lost 10, with 18 bases in between. CDR3 size: 14 residues. In nucleotides, the CDR3 is TGTGCCAGCAGCCTACGGGGAGGGGACGGACCCCAGCATTTT. Residues: CASSLRGGDGPQHF.

This clonotype occurred many times. The chain employs TRBV15 and TRBJ1-1; 10 positions match TRBD1. The junction had 3 bases not matched to a gene; V was cut back by 5 bases and J by 3 bases. CDR1 is LNHNV and CDR2 is YYDKDF in the germline V gene (reference sequence). The CDR3 runs 14 residues. The CDR3 sequence is CATSGGQGHTEAFF. Written as DNA, the CDR3 is TGTGCCACCAGCGGGGGACAGGGGCACACTGAAGCTTTCTTT. Supplemented by reference TRBV15 and TRBJ1-1, the full variable domain reads DAMVIQNPRYQVTQFGKPVTLSCSQTLNHNVMYWYQQKSSQAPKLLFHYYDKDFNNEADTPDNFQSRRPNTSFCFLDIRSPGLGDTAMYLCATSGGQGHTEAFFGQGTRLTVV.

The chain joins TRBV7-9 to TRBJ2-5; D possibly corresponds to TRBD2 (6 bases). Germline CDR1 reads SEHNR; CDR2 reads FQNEAQ (reference sequence). V was clipped by 3 bases and J by 7 bases, with 9 bases between them. The CDR3 length is 12 residues. Here the CDR3 reads CASSLEGPTQYF. The CDR3 coding sequence is TGTGCCAGCAGCTTGGAGGGTCCGACCCAGTACTTC.

Ten or more counts support this clonotype. J is TRBJ2-1 and V is TRBV7-2, with 7 positions matching TRBD1. The J segment lost 10 bases and the V segment lost 2 bases, leaving 5 bases of the junction unmatched. The germline gives CDR1 SGHTA, CDR2 FQGNSA. The CDR3 extends over 13 amino acids. The chain's CDR3 is CASSLTPGQEQFF. The CDR3 nucleotides read TGTGCCAGCAGCTTAACCCCGGGACAGGAGCAGTTCTTC.

This clonotype showed up many times. This chain connects TRBV6-5 to TRBJ1-4; TRBD1 might be the D (6 bases). V lost 4 bases and J lost 4, with 13 bases in between. CDR3 length: 15 amino acids. Germline values: CDR1 MNHEY, CDR2 SVGAGI. The CDR3 region has the DNA TGTGCCAGCAGTTTCCGGGGACACCGTAATGAAAAACTGTTTTTT. Translation gives CASSFRGHRNEKLFF.

Of note for this clonotype: With a far larger clone one base away, a read error is the likely cause. V usage is TRBV12-3 or TRBV12-4 and J usage is TRBJ2-1; tentatively, D is TRBD1 (6 bases). The V end was cut by 4 bases, the J end by 10 bases, with 14 bases between. The CDR3 runs to 13 residues. The CDR3 DNA sequence: TGTGCCAGCAGTTCTGGACAGTTCTACGAGCAGTTCTTC. Its protein is CASSSGQFYEQFF.

This clonotype was seen many times. The genes are TRBV11-2 and TRBJ2-1; D perhaps matches TRBD1 (6 bases). CDR1 is SGHAT, CDR2 FQNNGV, per germline. The ends were cut back, 5 bases at V and 2 bases at J, with 13 bases in the middle. The CDR3 length is 15 residues. DNA for the CDR3: TGTGCCAGCAGCGTATATGAGGGGGCCTACAATGAGCAGTTCTTC. Its protein product is CASSVYEGAYNEQFF.

The V call is TRBV20-1, the J call TRBJ1-2; 10 bases fit TRBD1. Germline V CDR1 and CDR2: DFQATT, SNEGSKA (reference sequence). The CDR3 runs 15 residues. Losses at the gene ends were 0 bases for V and 6 bases for J; bases not matched to a gene: 7. The CDR3 is CSARDLSGTGDGYTF. Written as DNA, the CDR3 is TGCAGTGCTAGAGATTTATCAGGGACAGGGGATGGCTACACCTTC.

The sample holds a few counts of this clonotype. This chain links TRBV7-9 with TRBJ2-2; D is unclear. The CDR3 has 14 residues. V was shortened by 5 bases and J by 7 bases, with 14 bases between the two germline ends. The germline gives CDR1 SEHNR, CDR2 FQNEAQ (reference sequence). This CDR3 is CASSRILGIGELFF. CDR3 coding DNA: TGTGCCAGCAGCCGGATATTGGGGATCGGGGAGCTGTTTTTT.

At least ten counts were recorded for this clonotype. The V call is TRBV10-3, the J call TRBJ1-5, with 9 bases aligning to TRBD1. The germline V gene has CDR1 ENHRY and CDR2 SYGVKD. V dropped 6 bases and J dropped 4; count of bases not matched to a gene: 7. The CDR3 is made up of 15 amino acids. This chain's CDR3 is CAISETDRGNQPQHF. DNA for the CDR3: TGTGCCATCAGCGAGACGGACAGGGGAAATCAGCCCCAGCATTTT.

With respect to this clonotype: This could be a read error, since a much larger clone is one nucleotide away. The genes are TRBV5-1 and TRBJ2-4; 9 bases agree with TRBD1. The CDR3 runs 14 residues. Germline CDR1 is SGHRS and CDR2 is YFSETQ. The CDR3 nucleotides are TGCGCCATCAGCGGCACAGGGGGCGAAGACATTCAGTACTTC. The encoded protein is CAISGTGGEDIQYF.

The J gene is TRBJ2-7, the V gene TRBV10-3; TRBD1 aligns across 8 bases. Germline loops: CDR1 ENHRY, CDR2 SYGVKD. This CDR3 comprises 11 residues. V was clipped by 11 bases and J by 9 bases; unmatched bases: 9. In DNA, the CDR3 is TGTGCCGGAGGGAAGGACAGGGCGCAGTACTTC. This sequence encodes CAGGKDRAQYF.

On this clonotype: This may be a read error: a much more frequent sequence differs by one nucleotide. The chain combines TRBV18 with TRBJ1-5, with D perhaps TRBD1 (5 bases). Germline V gene data show CDR1 as KGHSH and CDR2 as LQKENI. The CDR3 runs 14 residues. CDR3 DNA: TGTGTCAGCTCATCGGTACAGGACAATCAGCCCCAGCATTTT. Encoded protein: CVSSSVQDNQPQHF.

This rearrangement joins TRBV6-4 to TRBJ2-1; 9 bases map to TRBD1. The germline CDR1 and CDR2 sequences are MRHNA and SNTAGT. With 3 bases clipped from V and 7 bases from J, the junction kept 7 bases outside the gene matches. The CDR3 sequence is 15 residues long. The CDR3: CASSESGQGTNEQFF. The CDR3 DNA is TGTGCCAGCAGTGAATCCGGACAGGGGACTAATGAGCAGTTCTTC.

On this clonotype itself: At one end the junction does not follow the germline gene, possibly because of a read error. The chain couples TRBV28 to TRBJ2-2, with 10 bases lining up with TRBD1. From germline, CDR1 is MDHEN and CDR2 SYDVKM. The CDR3 covers 17 residues. The CDR3 loop reads CASSNKGGTGDTEELFF. CDR3 bases: TGTGCCAGCAGTAACAAGGGCGGGACAGGGGATACCGAGGAGCTGTTTTTT.

The chain combines TRBV5-1 with TRBJ1-2; weak D call: TRBD1 (5 bases). V was pared by 0 bases and J by 8 bases, with 14 bases between. The CDR3 is 14 residues long. From germline, CDR1 is SGHRS and CDR2 YFSETQ. CDR3 protein: CASSLAREWGGYTF. CDR3 in DNA: TGCGCCAGCAGCTTGGCGCGGGAGTGGGGCGGCTACACCTTC. The full variable domain, in which reference TRBV5-1 and TRBJ1-2 provide the parts outside the CDR3, is KAGVTQTPRYLIKTRGQQVTLSCSPISGHRSVSWYQQTPGQGLQFLFEYFSETQRNKGNFPGRFSGRQFSNSRSEMNVSTLELGDSALYLCASSLAREWGGYTFGSGTRLTVV.

This clonotype showed up many times. The chain has TRBV6-5 and TRBJ1-5, with 8 bases that match TRBD1. J lost 4 bases, V lost 2 bases, and 4 bases had no gene match. This CDR3 is built from 15 residues. In germline, CDR1 is MNHEY, CDR2 SVGAGI. As DNA, the CDR3 is TGTGCCAGCAGTTACCAGGACAGGGCAAATCAGCCCCAGCATTTT. This sequence encodes CASSYQDRANQPQHF.

The chain is built from TRBV6-2 or TRBV6-3 and TRBJ1-4; no clear D. Trimming took off 0 bases at V and 11 bases at J, with 4 bases between the two ends. CDR3 size: 11 residues. Germline values: CDR1 MNHEY, CDR2 SVGEGT. CDR3 loop: CASSYSTKLFF. Here the CDR3 DNA reads TGTGCCAGCAGTTACTCTACTAAACTGTTTTTT.